This TCR beta chain was profiled in a study of blood T cell repertoires in COVID-19. Study-level background: Both acute and convalescent COVID-19 samples were obtained from the United States, Italy and Spain. PBMCs, B-cell-depleted T cells, or T cells were the source of the cDNA or gDNA that made up the material.

This clone has just one count. Germline V gene lookup returns CDR1 GTSNPN and CDR2 SVGIG (reference sequence). The CDR3 is made up of 13 amino acids. Trimming pared 0 bases from V and 4 bases from J, leaving 9 bases between. Authors' analysis steps: Amplification of reference gene primers provided the estimated nucleated cell counts. Method: immunoSEQ multiplex PCR; TCRdb's copy keeps in-frame clones and lacks some. V, J and clone size were drawn from that table, and D and trimming were deduced from the DNA. This sample has about 270,000 clones, with 83% found just once. Sequencing was carried out using peripheral blood. This rearrangement joins TRBV30 to TRBJ1-2, with a tentative D call TRBD1 (5 bases). This receptor was obtained from a woman aged 50 to 60 who had recovered from COVID-19. CDR3 DNA sequence: TGTGCCTGGAGTGTACAAGGGGTCTATGGCTACACCTTC. The encoded protein is CAWSVQGVYGYTF.